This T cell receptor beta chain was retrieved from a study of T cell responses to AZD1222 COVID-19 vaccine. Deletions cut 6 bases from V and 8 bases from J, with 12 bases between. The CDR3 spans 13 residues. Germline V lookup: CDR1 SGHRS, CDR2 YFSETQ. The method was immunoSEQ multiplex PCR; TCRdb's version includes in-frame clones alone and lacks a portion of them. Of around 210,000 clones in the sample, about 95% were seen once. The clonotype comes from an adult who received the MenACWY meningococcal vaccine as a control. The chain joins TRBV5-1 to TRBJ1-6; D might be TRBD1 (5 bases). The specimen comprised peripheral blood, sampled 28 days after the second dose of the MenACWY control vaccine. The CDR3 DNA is TGCGCCAGCACCGGGGGATGGGATTCACCCCTCCACTTT. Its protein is CASTGGWDSPLHF.